This T cell receptor beta chain stems from a study of blood T cells in healthy people across ages. In its sample, this clonotype was seen once. Sample-barcoded 5' priming and a J-beta primer mix drove a second PCR of about 6 to 11 cycles. TCRdb ran MiXCR on the 5' RACE reads and lists one entry per CDR3 protein. The repertoire has about 800,000 distinct CDR3 sequences, roughly 46% of them found once; the top ten carry 15% to 20%. The CDR3 loop spans 17 amino acids. Germline V gene lookup returns CDR1 GTSNPN and CDR2 SVGIG (reference sequence). The germline V and J ends were trimmed by 0 bases and 7 bases, with 19 bases remaining between them.

The V gene is TRBV30, the J gene TRBJ1-6; a possible D gene is TRBD1 (5 bases). This clonotype was obtained from a man of 80 years or more in good health. The material sequenced was blood. CDR3 residues: CAWSVRGGRQGNSPLHF. CDR3 coding DNA: TGTGCCTGGAGTGTAAGGGGAGGCCGCCAAGGGAATTCACCCCTCCACTTT.